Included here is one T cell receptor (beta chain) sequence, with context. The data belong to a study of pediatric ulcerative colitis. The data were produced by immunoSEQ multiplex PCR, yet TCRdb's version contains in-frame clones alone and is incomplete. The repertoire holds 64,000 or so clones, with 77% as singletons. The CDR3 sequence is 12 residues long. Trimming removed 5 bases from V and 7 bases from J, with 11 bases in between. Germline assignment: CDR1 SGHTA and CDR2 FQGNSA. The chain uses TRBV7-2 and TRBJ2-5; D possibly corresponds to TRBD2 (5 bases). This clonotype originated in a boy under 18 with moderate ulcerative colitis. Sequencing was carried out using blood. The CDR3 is CASSPSGRTQYF. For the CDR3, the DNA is TGTGCCAGCAGCCCCAGCGGACGGACCCAGTACTTC.